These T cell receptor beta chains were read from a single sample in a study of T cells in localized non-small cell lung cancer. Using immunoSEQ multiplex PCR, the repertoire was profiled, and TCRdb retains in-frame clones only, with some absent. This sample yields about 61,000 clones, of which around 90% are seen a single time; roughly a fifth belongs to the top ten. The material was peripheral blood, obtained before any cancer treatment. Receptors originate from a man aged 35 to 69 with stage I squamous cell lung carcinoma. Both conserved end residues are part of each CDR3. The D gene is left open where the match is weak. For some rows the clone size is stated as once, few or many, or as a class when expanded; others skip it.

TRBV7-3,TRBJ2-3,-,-,TGTGCCAGCAGCTTATCAGGGGCGGGTAGCACAGATACGCAGTATTTT,CASSLSGAGSTDTQYF
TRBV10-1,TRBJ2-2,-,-,TGCGCCAGCAGTGAACAGGTTAACACCGGGGAGCTGTTTTTT,CASSEQVNTGELFF
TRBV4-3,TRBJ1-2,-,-,TGCGCCAGCAGCCAAGATCGCCAGGGCTTAGCCTCTGGTGGCTACACCTTC,CASSQDRQGLASGGYTF
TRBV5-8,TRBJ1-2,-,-,TGTGCCAGCAGCCAGAAGGGTACGGAGAGATATGGCTACACCTTC,CASSQKGTERYGYTF
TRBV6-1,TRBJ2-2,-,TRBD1,TGTGCCAGCACGCTAAGACAGGGCGACACCGGGGAGCTGTTTTTT,CASTLRQGDTGELFF
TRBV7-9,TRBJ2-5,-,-,TGTGCCAGCTGCGGACTTGAAGAGACCCAGTACTTC,CASCGLEETQYF
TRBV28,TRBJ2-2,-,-,TGTGCCAGCAGTCTTTACACCGGGGAGCTGTTTTTT,CASSLYTGELFF
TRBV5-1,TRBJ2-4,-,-,TGCGCCAGCAGCTTGGAGGGAAATAACATTCAGTACTTC,CASSLEGNNIQYF
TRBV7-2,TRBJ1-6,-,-,TGTGCCAGCAGCTTATGGAAAGGCAACGTACTTAATTCACCCCTCCACTTT,CASSLWKGNVLNSPLHF
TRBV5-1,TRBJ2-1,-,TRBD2,TGCGCCAGCAGCTTCGAAGCGGGAGGAGGGGATGAGCAGTTCTTC,CASSFEAGGGDEQFF
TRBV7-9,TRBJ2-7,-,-,TGTGCCAGCAGCTCTGACGGGTTCTACGAGCAGTACTTC,CASSSDGFYEQYF
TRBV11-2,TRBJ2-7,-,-,TGTGCCAGCAGCCCCCAGCGGAGTGGATACGAGCAGTACTTC,CASSPQRSGYEQYF
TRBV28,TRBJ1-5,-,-,TGTGCCAGCAGGCTGTTGTGGGGTGATAGCAATCAGCCCCAGCATTTT,CASRLLWGDSNQPQHF
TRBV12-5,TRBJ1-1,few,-,TGTGCTAGTGGTTTGGACGTAGGCACTGAAGCTTTCTTT,CASGLDVGTEAFF
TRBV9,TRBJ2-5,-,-,TGTGCCAGCAGCGTAGAACCTGGGGGAGAGACCCAGTACTTC,CASSVEPGGETQYF
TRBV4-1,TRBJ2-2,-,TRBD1,TGCGCCAGCAGCCAAGAAGGCCCAGGGGGATACACCGGGGAGCTGTTTTTT,CASSQEGPGGYTGELFF
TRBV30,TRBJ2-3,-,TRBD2,TGTGCCTGGGGAAGCGGGAGAACGACAGATACGCAGTATTTT,CAWGSGRTTDTQYF
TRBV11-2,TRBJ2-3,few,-,TGTGCCAGCAGCTTAGGGGATACGCAGTATTTT,CASSLGDTQYF
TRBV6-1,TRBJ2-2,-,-,TGTGCCAGCAGCCACGGGGGGGAGCTGTTTTTT,CASSHGGELFF
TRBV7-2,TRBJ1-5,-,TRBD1,TGTGCCAGCAGCTCCCAGGGGGATCAGCCCCAGCATTTT,CASSSQGDQPQHF
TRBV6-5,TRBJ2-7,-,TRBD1,TGTGCCAGCACTCCGACAGGGGGCGGTTCAAACGAGCAGTACTTC,CASTPTGGGSNEQYF
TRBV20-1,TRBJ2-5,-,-,TGCAGTGCCGGCAACCAAGAGACCCAGTACTTC,CSAGNQETQYF
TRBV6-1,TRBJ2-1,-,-,TGTGCCAGCAAGACAGGACCCTCCAGGGATGAGCAGTTCTTC,CASKTGPSRDEQFF
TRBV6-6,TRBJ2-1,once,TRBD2,TGTGCCAGCAGGGGTCCGGGACTAGCGGGGAGCAATGAGCAGTTCTTC,CASRGPGLAGSNEQFF
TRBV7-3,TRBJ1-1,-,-,TGTGCCAGCAGCCCTCAGGGTGGGAACACTGAAGCTTTCTTT,CASSPQGGNTEAFF
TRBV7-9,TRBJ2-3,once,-,TGTGCCAGCAGCTTCCCAGGGCGACAAGATACGCAGTATTTT,CASSFPGRQDTQYF
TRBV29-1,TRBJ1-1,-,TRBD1,TGCAGCGCCAATACCGGGACAGGGGCCGAGACTGAAGCTTTCTTT,CSANTGTGAETEAFF